These T cell receptor beta chains were read from a single sample in a study of shared clonotypes between healthy human individuals. Only in-frame clones appear in the TCRdb table, and some are missing; sequencing was by immunoSEQ multiplex PCR. This sample has about 600,000 clones; roughly four fifths occur once, and the top ten carry 12%. Sequencing was carried out using PBMCs. Every receptor here comes from a woman between 40 and 55 years old in good health. Some clones in this sample may be carry-over from other donors' samples. Both conserved end residues are part of each CDR3.

>TRBV7-9
CASSPVGDGYTF
>TRBV6-1
CASSERDWGYTF
>TRBV30
CAWSPGLNSYEQYF
>TRBV28
CASRAHSYEQYF
>TRBV5-1
CASRQDRGYYGYTF
>TRBV15
CATSRGSRQEDEKLFF
>TRBV13
CASSSTNGLADNTGELFF
>TRBV11-3
CASSPTRDARQFF
>TRBV30
CAWSSDGDRVPERYGYTF
>TRBV10-3
CATGQAGNTIYF
>TRBV7-9
CASSLVSAGSGNTIYF
>TRBV19
CASRGQLKGSTEAFF
>TRBV7-8
CASSPLGGRWELFF
>TRBV12-5
CASGPGQPLETQYF
>TRBV28
CASIPSGRSGYTF
>TRBV5-1
CASSPGTGGAFTEAFF
>TRBV29-1
CSVRGQGWELFF
>TRBV6-5
CASGAGKNTEAFF
>TRBV6-1
CASSPGTGDQPQHF
>TRBV2
CASSEAAWVSSYNEQFF
>TRBV11-2
CASSLEPPLYNEQFF
>TRBV7-8
CASSLVHNEQFF
>TRBV9
CASSAPRGTGPSTDTQYF
>TRBV28
CASSFWAEQFF
>TRBV27
CASSIRLAADTQYF
>TRBV2
CASSGDRDRGPFGNQPQHF
>TRBV18
CASSPQLAGGPEQYF
>TRBV7-2
CASSLVGGNTEAFF
>TRBV18
CASSPGGQGPRNTIYF
>TRBV6-1
CASSSKENEKLFF
>TRBV11-2
CASSLQVSSSYEQYF
>TRBV29-1
CSVESSEHSYNEQFF